Presented here are 8 T cell receptor beta chains from one specimen sequenced in a study of blood T cell repertoires in COVID-19. Data came from immunoSEQ multiplex PCR; TCRdb stores just in-frame clones and leaves some out. Seen here are around 140,000 clones, about 90% observed once, and the top ten hold 1.5%. Specimen: peripheral blood. The receptors derive from a woman between 55 and 75 years old with acute or convalescent COVID-19.

The gene calls are TRBV2 and TRBJ2-3, with 8 bases identical to TRBD1. Germline CDR1 and CDR2: SNHLY and FYNNEI. Trimming took 8 bases from V and 0 from J; bases not matched to a gene: 4. This CDR3 comprises 14 residues. DNA of the CDR3: TGTGCCAGCCCCAGGGGGCCTAGCACAGATACGCAGTATTTT. Encoded protein: CASPRGPSTDTQYF.

CDR3 DNA: TGTGCCAGTAGTGAACGGTACCAGAACACTGAAGCTTTCTTT. Protein sequence: CASSERYQNTEAFF. The chain employs TRBV19 and TRBJ1-1; D uncertain. Germline V CDR1 and CDR2: LNHDA, SQIVND (reference sequence). The CDR3 is 14 amino acids. The germline V and J ends were trimmed by 5 bases and 1 base, with 11 bases remaining between them.

CDR3 DNA sequence: TGCGCCAGCAGCCCCGGGACAGCGAACACCGGGGAGCTGTTTTTT. The encoded protein is CASSPGTANTGELFF. This rearrangement joins TRBV5-1 to TRBJ2-2, with 7 positions matching TRBD1. The CDR3 is 15 amino acids. Germline CDR1 SGHRS, CDR2 YFSETQ. V lost 4 bases, J lost 0 bases, and 3 bases stayed unmatched. Looking up the rest from reference TRBV5-1 and TRBJ2-2 gives the full variable domain: KAGVTQTPRYLIKTRGQQVTLSCSPISGHRSVSWYQQTPGQGLQFLFEYFSETQRNKGNFPGRFSGRQFSNSRSEMNVSTLELGDSALYLCASSPGTANTGELFFGEGSRLTVL.

DNA for the CDR3: TGTGCCAGCAGCCAAGTTAGAGGCACTGAAGCTTTCTTT. Translation: CASSQVRGTEAFF. The chain carries TRBV3-1 (or the pseudogene TRBV3-2) and TRBJ1-1; no firm D call. The CDR3 spans 13 residues. Germline CDR1 LGHDT, CDR2 YNNKEL (reference sequence). Trimming shortened V by 1 base and J by 4 bases, and 7 bases separated the two germline ends.

The genes are TRBV29-1 and TRBJ1-1, with D possibly being TRBD1 (6 bases). Trimming pared 4 bases from V and 6 bases from J, leaving 18 bases between. Germline V CDR1 and CDR2: SQVTM, ANQGSEA. This CDR3 region has 14 residues. The CDR3 region has the DNA TGCAGCGTTGGGGACGGGCGGGGGCGAGCTGAAGCTTTCTTT. Amino acids: CSVGDGRGRAEAFF.

V gene TRBV7-9 combines with J gene TRBJ1-1; perhaps TRBD1 as D (5 bases). The germline CDR1 and CDR2 sequences are SEHNR and FQNEAQ (reference sequence). The CDR3 runs to 14 residues. V lost 2 bases, J lost 1 base, and 8 bases lay in between. CDR3 residues: CASSLMQGNTEAFF. DNA for the CDR3: TGTGCCAGCAGCTTAATGCAGGGGAACACTGAAGCTTTCTTT. The entire variable domain, with the rest obtained from reference TRBV7-9 and TRBJ1-1, is as follows: DTGVSQNPRHKITKRGQNVTFRCDPISEHNRLYWYRQTLGQGPEFLTYFQNEAQLEKSRLLSDRFSAERPKGSFSTLEIQRTEQGDSAMYLCASSLMQGNTEAFFGQGTRLTVV.

The V gene is TRBV6-5, the J gene TRBJ1-2; 7 bases line up with TRBD1. J was trimmed by 6 bases and V by 6 bases; bases with no gene match: 13. The germline CDR1 and CDR2 sequences are MNHEY and SVGAGI. This CDR3 is built from 15 residues. CDR3 sequence (DNA): TGTGCCAGCAGGCCCTACCCGGGCAGGGGGGATGGCTACACCTTC. Translation gives CASRPYPGRGDGYTF.

To note about this clone: The junction differs from germline at one of its ends, possibly a read error. CDR3 DNA: TGTGCCAGCAGCCCCCCCGGGGGTCCTCGGCTCCTCTTC. Translation: CASSPPGGPRLLF. The chain combines TRBV3-1 (or the pseudogene TRBV3-2) with TRBJ1-2; possibly TRBD1 for D (5 bases). Germline V lookup: CDR1 LGHDT, CDR2 YNNKEL (reference sequence). This CDR3 is 13 amino acids long.